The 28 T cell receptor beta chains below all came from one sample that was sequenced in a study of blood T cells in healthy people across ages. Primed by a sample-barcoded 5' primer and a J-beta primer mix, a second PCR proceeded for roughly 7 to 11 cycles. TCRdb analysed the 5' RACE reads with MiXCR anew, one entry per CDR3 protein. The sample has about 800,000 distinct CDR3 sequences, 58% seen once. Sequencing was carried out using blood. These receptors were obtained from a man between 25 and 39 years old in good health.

This chain's CDR3 is CASSPRGAVSSYNEQFF. CDR3 bases: TGTGCCAGCAGCCCCCGGGGAGCCGTAAGCTCCTACAATGAGCAGTTCTTC. This sequence joins TRBV9 and TRBJ2-1; possible D gene TRBD2, 5 bases. V lost 4 bases to trimming and J lost 0 bases, with 17 bases between them. The CDR3 has 17 residues. In germline, CDR1 is SGDLS, CDR2 YYNGEE.

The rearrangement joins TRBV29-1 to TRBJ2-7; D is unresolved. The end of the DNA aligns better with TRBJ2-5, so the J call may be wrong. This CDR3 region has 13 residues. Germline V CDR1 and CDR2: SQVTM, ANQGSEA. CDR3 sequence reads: CSVAPLAKETQYF. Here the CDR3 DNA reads TGCAGCGTTGCTCCGTTGGCTAAAGAGACCCAGTACTTC.

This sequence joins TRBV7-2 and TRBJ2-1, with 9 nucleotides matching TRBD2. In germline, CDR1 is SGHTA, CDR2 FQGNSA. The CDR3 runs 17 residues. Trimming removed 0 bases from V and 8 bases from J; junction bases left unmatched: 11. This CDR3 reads CASSLAAGGGGRDEQFF. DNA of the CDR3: TGTGCCAGCAGCTTAGCCGCGGGCGGGGGGGGCCGGGATGAGCAGTTCTTC.

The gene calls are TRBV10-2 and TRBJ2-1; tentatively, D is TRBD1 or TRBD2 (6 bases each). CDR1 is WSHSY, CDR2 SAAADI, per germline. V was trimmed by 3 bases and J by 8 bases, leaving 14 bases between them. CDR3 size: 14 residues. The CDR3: CASSDYLRGDEQFF. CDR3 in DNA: TGCGCCAGCAGTGATTATCTTAGGGGGGATGAGCAGTTCTTC.

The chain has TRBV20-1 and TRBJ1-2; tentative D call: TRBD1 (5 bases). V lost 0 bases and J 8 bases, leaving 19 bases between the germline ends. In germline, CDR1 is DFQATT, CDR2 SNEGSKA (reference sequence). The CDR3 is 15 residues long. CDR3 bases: TGCAGTGCTAGAGATCCGATTGAGGGGTTAATAGGCTACACCTTC. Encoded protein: CSARDPIEGLIGYTF.

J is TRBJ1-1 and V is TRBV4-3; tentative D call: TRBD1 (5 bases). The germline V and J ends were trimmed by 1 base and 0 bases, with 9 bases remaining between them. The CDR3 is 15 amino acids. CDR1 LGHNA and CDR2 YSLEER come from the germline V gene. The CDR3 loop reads CASSQVRGLNTEAFF. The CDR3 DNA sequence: TGCGCCAGCAGCCAAGTCCGGGGCCTGAACACTGAAGCTTTCTTT.

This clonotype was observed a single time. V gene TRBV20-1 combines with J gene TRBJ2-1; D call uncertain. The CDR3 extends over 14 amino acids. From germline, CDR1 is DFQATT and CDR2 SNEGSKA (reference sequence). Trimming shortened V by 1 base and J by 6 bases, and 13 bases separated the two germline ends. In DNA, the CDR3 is TGCAGTGCTAGAGTAGCCCTTGGAATCAATGAGCAGTTCTTC. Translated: CSARVALGINEQFF.

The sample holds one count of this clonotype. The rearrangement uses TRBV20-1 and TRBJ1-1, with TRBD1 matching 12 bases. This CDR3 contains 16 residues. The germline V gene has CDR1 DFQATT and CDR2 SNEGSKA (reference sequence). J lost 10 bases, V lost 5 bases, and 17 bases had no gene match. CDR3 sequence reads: CSALNRMGQGASGAFF. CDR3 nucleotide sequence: TGCAGTGCTCTGAACCGAATGGGACAGGGGGCGAGCGGAGCTTTCTTT.

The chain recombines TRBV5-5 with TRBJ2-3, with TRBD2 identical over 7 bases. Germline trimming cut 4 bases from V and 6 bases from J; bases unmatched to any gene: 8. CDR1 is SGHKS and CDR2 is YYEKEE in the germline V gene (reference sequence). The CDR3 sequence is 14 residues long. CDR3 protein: CASSREAQGDTQYF. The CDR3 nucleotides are TGTGCCAGCAGCCGGGAGGCGCAGGGCGATACGCAGTATTTT. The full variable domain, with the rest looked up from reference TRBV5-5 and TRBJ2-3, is DAGVTQSPTHLIKTRGQQVTLRCSPISGHKSVSWYQQVLGQGPQFIFQYYEKEERGRGNFPDRFSARQFPNYSSELNVNALLLGDSALYLCASSREAQGDTQYFGPGTRLTVL.

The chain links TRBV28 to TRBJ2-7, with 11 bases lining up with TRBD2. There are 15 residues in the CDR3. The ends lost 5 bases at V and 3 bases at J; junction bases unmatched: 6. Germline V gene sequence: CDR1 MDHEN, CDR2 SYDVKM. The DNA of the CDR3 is TGTGCCAGCAGTCCCCCGACTAGCGGGAACTACGAGCAGTACTTC. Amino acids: CASSPPTSGNYEQYF.

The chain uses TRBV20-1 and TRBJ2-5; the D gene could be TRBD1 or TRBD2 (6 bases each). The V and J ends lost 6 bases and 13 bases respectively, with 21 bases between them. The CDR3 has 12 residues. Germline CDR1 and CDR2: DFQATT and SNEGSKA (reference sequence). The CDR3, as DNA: TGCAGTGCGACCCCTTCGGGGGCTCCGCCGTACTTC. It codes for CSATPSGAPPYF.

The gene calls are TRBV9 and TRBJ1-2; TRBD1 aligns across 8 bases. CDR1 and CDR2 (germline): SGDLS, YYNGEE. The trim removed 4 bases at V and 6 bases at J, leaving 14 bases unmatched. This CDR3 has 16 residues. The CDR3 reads CASSPNTPQGADGYTF. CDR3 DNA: TGTGCCAGCAGCCCGAACACGCCCCAGGGGGCTGATGGCTACACCTTC.

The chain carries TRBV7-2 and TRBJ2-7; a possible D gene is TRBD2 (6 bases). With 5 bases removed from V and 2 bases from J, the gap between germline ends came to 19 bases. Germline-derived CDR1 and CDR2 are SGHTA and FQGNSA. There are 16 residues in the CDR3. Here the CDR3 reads CASSGAIGRGTYEQYF. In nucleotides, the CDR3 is TGTGCCAGCAGCGGAGCCATCGGACGGGGGACCTACGAGCAGTACTTC.

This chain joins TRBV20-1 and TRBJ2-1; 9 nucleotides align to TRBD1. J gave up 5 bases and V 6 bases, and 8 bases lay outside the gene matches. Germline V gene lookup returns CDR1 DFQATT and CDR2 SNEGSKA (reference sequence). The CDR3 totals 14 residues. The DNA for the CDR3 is TGCAGTGCAGAGACCGGGACAGGGAACAATGAGCAGTTCTTC. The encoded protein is CSAETGTGNNEQFF.

In nucleotides, the CDR3 is TGCGCCAGCAGCCAAGGTCTAGGAGGAACTAATGAAAAACTGTTTTTT. The encoded protein is CASSQGLGGTNEKLFF. This chain links TRBV4-3 with TRBJ1-4; D not resolved. This CDR3 is 16 amino acids long. In germline, CDR1 is LGHNA, CDR2 YSLEER. Trimming removed 1 base from V and 1 base from J, with 10 bases in between.

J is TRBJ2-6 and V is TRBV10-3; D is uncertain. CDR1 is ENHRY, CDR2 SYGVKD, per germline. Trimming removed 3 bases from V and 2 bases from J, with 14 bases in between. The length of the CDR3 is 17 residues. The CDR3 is CAISEGYGDPGANVLTF. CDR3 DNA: TGTGCCATCAGTGAAGGTTACGGAGATCCTGGGGCCAACGTCCTGACTTTC.

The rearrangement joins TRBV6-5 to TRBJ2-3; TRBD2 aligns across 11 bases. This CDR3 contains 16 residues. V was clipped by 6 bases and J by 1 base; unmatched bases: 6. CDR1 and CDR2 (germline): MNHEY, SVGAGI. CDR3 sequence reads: CASSPRGLAGTDTQYF. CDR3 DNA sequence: TGTGCCAGCAGCCCGAGGGGACTAGCGGGCACAGATACGCAGTATTTT.

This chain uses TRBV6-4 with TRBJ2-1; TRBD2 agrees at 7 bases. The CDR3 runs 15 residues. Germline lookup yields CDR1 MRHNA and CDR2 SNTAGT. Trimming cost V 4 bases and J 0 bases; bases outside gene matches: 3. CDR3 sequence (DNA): TGTGCCAGCAGTGCGCGGGGGAGCTCCTACAATGAGCAGTTCTTC. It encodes CASSARGSSYNEQFF.

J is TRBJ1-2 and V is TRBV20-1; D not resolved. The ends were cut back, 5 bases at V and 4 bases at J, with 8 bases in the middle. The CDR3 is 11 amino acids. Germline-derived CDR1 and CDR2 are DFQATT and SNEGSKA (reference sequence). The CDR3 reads CSAPPTYGYTF. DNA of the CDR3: TGCAGTGCTCCCCCGACCTATGGCTACACCTTC.

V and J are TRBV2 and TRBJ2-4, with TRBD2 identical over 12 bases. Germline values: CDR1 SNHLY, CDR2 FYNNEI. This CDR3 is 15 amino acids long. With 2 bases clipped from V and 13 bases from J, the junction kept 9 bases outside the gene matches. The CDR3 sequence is CASSEPSGGAYGQYF. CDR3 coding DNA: TGTGCCAGCAGTGAACCTAGCGGGGGGGCATACGGGCAGTACTTC.

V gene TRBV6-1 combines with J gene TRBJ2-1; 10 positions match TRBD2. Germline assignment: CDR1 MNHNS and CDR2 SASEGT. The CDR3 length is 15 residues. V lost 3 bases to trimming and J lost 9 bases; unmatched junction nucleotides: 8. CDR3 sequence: CASSEKSGGAGEQFF. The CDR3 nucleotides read TGTGCCAGCAGTGAGAAAAGCGGGGGGGCGGGTGAGCAGTTCTTC.

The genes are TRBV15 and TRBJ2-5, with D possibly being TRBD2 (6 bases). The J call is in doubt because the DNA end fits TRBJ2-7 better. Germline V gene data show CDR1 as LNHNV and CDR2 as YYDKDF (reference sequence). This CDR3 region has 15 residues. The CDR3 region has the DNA TGTGCCACCAGCAGAGATCCGGAGGGGTTCTACGAGCAGTACTTC. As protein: CATSRDPEGFYEQYF.

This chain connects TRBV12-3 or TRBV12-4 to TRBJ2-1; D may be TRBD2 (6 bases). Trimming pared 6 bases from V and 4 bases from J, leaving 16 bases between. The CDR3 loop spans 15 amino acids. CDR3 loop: CASSYTWGEYNEQFF. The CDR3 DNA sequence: TGTGCCAGCAGCTACACTTGGGGGGAATACAATGAGCAGTTCTTC.

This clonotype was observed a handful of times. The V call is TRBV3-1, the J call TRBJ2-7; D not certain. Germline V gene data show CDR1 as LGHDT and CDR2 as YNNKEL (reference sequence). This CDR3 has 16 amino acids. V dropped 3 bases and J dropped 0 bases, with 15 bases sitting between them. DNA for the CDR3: TGTGCCAGCAGCCAGGCCTCAAGTATAAGCTCCTACGAGCAGTACTTC. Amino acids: CASSQASSISSYEQYF.

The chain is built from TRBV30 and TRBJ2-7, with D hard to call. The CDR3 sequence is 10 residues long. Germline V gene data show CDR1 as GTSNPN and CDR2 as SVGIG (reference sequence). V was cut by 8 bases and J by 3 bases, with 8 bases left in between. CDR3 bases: TGTGCCCTGGGAAACTACGAGCAGTACTTC. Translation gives CALGNYEQYF.

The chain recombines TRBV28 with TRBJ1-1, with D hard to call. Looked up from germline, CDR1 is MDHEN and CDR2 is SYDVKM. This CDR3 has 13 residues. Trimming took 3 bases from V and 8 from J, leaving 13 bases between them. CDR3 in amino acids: CASSFLPLVEAFF. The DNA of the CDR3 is TGTGCCAGCAGTTTCCTACCCCTGGTGGAAGCTTTCTTT. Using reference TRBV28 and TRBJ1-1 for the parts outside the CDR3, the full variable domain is DVKVTQSSRYLVKRTGEKVFLECVQDMDHENMFWYRQDPGLGLRLIYFSYDVKMKEKGDIPEGYSVSREKKERFSLILESASTNQTSMYLCASSFLPLVEAFFGQGTRLTVV.

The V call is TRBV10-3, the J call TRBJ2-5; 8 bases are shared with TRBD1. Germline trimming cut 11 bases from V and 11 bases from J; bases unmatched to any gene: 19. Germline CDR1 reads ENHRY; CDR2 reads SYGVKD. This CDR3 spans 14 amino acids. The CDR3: CAVTGTGGNNEQYF. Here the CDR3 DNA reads TGTGCCGTCACCGGGACAGGCGGGAACAATGAGCAGTACTTC.

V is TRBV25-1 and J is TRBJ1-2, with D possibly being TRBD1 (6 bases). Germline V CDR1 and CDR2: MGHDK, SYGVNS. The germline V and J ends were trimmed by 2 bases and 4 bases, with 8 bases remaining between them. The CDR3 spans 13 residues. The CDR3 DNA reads TGTGCCAGCAGTGAAACAGGGCTCTATGGCTACACCTTC. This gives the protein CASSETGLYGYTF.